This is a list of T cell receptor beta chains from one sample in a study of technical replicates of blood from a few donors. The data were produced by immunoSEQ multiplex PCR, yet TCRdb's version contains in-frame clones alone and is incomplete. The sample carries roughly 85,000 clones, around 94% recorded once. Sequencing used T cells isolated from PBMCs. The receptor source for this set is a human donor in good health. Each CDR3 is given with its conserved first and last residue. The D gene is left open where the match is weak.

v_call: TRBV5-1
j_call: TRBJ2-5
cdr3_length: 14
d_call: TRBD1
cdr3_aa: CASSLRDRQETQYF
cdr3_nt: TGCGCCAGCAGCTTGCGGGACAGACAAGAGACCCAGTACTTC

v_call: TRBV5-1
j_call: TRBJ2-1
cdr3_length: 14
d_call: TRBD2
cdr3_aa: CASSPGLESDEQFF
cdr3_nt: TGCGCCAGCAGCCCCGGACTAGAATCCGATGAGCAGTTCTTC

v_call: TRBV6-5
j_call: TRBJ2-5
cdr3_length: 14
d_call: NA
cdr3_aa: CASTGRQSTQTQYF
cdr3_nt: TGTGCCAGCACCGGTAGACAGTCCACTCAGACCCAGTACTTC

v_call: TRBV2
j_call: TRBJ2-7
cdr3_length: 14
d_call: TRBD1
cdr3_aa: CASGRDRAPGEQYF
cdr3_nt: TGTGCCAGCGGGCGGGACAGGGCCCCCGGCGAGCAGTACTTC

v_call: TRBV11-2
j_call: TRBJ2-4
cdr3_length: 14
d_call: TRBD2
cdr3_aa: CASSPLRGEDIQYF
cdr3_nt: TGTGCCAGCAGTCCGTTACGGGGGGAGGACATTCAGTACTTC

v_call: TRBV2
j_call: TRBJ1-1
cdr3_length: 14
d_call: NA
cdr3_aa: CASRLTSSGDEAFF
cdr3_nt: TGTGCCAGCAGGTTAACATCCTCAGGGGATGAAGCTTTCTTT

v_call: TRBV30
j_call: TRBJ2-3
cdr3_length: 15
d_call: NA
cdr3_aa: CAWNPGLPRGDTQYF
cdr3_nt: TGTGCCTGGAACCCGGGACTCCCCCGCGGCGATACGCAGTATTTT

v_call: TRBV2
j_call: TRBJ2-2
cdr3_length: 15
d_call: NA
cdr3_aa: CASSDPGQYTGELFF
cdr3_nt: TGTGCCAGCAGTGATCCTGGACAATACACCGGGGAGCTGTTTTTT

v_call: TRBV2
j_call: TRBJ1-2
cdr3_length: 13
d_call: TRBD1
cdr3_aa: CASRGTGRDGYTF
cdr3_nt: TGTGCCAGCAGGGGGACAGGGCGTGATGGCTACACCTTC

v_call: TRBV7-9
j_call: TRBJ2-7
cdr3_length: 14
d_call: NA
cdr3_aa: CASRGGTRVYEQYF
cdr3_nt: TGTGCCTCAAGGGGGGGGACAAGAGTTTACGAGCAGTACTTC

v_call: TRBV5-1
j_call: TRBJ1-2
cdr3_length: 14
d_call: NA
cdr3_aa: CASSLGGADYGYTF
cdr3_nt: TGCGCCAGCAGCTTGGGGGGCGCAGACTATGGCTACACCTTC